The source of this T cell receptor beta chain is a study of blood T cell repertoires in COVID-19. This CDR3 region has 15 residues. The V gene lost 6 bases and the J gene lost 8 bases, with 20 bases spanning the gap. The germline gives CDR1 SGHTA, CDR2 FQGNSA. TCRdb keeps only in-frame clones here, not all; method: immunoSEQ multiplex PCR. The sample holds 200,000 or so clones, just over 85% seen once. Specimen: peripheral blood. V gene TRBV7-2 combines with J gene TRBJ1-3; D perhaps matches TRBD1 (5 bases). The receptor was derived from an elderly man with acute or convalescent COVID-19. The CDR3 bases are TGTGCCAGCAGTTCCGGGCCCGCAGGGTCGTACACCATATATTTT. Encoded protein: CASSSGPAGSYTIYF.